This TCR beta chain was obtained from a study of cytomegalovirus exposure and HLA in healthy donors (dated by TCRdb to 2016 to 2017). With regard to the full study: In an earlier analysis of 587 of the donors, about 260 Gb of sequence data and 95 million to 130 million unique TCR beta sequences from 150 million to 200 million T cells were reported. Both class I and class II loci were covered by HLA typing, at four-digit resolution. Roughly 5 DR-DQ haplotypes were handled as single units for association and clustering because linkage in the cohort was strong. The study combined high-throughput TCR immunosequencing, statistical association of individual TCRs with disease status, and machine learning to predict cytomegalovirus infection status. Approximately 310 gigabases of sequencing data and approximately 92 million unique TCR sequences made up an early release that covered 500 to 700 HLA-typed donors. A later genetic analysis took genome-wide SNP genotypes for 398 of the 666 donors and used that subset as a discovery cohort. Every discovery cohort repertoire had been produced on one sequencing platform. Donor age, sex, ethnicity and CMV serostatus were collected together with the repertoire data. To decide whether each TCR beta V gene segment behaved as functional or pseudogenic, an earlier analysis of approximately 590 of the donors relied on high-throughput TCR beta sequencing. In addition to the first cohort of 666 subjects, a separate validation cohort of approximately 130 different subjects was used. In the later analysis, no new phenotypic data were used to find candidate immune exposures; instead, reliance was placed on TCR beta sequences and their occurrence across donors. The study profiled the T cell repertoires of hundreds of subjects by immunosequencing and related them to cytomegalovirus serostatus. The study aimed to test whether cataloging public T cell receptors could reveal signatures of past pathogen exposure. Typing coverage differed by locus: A, B, C, DRB1 and DQB1 were typed in roughly 629-630 donors, DQA1 in around 500, DPA1 in approximately 600, and DPB1 in 400 to 490. Of the roughly 410 genotyped donors, 81% were placed in the genetic ancestry cluster associated with self-reported Caucasian donors. Across some 400 genotyped donors of the cohort, an average of approximately 220,000 unique TCR beta nucleotide sequences per donor were sequenced, and roughly a sixth of those sequences were non-productive. A later analysis re-examined previously published TCR beta repertoires from about 670 donors and added high-resolution HLA genotyping to investigate patterns of TCR occurrence.

Paper-wide results and their limitations: While some public TCRs were present in many individuals, most TCR sequences turned up only very rarely across donors. Linkage disequilibrium might explain the correlated functional status among segregating V segments, but an unknown experimental factor could not be excluded. In a later genetic analysis, a missense DCLRE1C variant was associated with V-gene and J-gene trimming of TCR beta chains, and the association was replicated in an independent cohort. When HLA alleles, especially DR and DQ, strongly co-occurred, TCR associations were difficult to assign to individual alleles. The sequencing pipeline was judged likely to have produced a cluster of highly shared sequence variants as a technical artifact. A further reported finding was that TCR beta sequences accurately predicted the HLA-A and HLA-B alleles for most subjects in the first cohort. A later analysis found that most CMV-associated TCR beta chains appeared HLA-restricted, with HLA associations seemingly driven largely by CMV exposure. According to a later analysis, TCR association rates differed among HLA loci, with DRB1 alleles showing the most associated TCRs and HLA-C alleles showing the fewest. A total of fewer than 200 TCR beta chains were listed by the study as associated with cytomegalovirus. Because counts were too low, some 16 rarely observed V segments, including chromosome 9 orphons, were excluded from the earlier analysis of around 640 of the donors. A later analysis associated about 17,000 TCR beta sequences with specific HLA alleles at a false discovery rate of 0.05. Because HLA typing was unavailable for some donors at each locus, only the typed subset was used in association tests. For the cohort, immune exposure information was limited to CMV serostatus. Because the 87-base-pair reads could not distinguish some IMGT-functional V segments, including TRBV6-2 and TRBV6-3, those segments were excluded. Three of the identified cytomegalovirus-associated TCR beta chains were confirmed in vitro to be specific for cytomegalovirus antigens. A later analysis reported that several top co-occurrence clusters appeared linked to parvovirus B19, influenza, CMV and Epstein-Barr virus. Sequencing depth was assumed to be roughly uniform across donors in the presence/absence analyses, though that assumption may not hold. The authors suggested that the approach could potentially be generalized to other disease states and immunological phenotypes. According to a later genetic analysis, donors in an Asian-associated ancestry cluster had fewer N-insertions in productive TCRs than the approximately 710-donor mean. Cytomegalovirus status was reported to be diagnosed by the classifier with high specificity and sensitivity in both the original and validation cohorts. Compared with equally common non-associated chains, HLA-associated TCR beta chains in a later analysis were more clonally expanded and had lower generation probabilities. In this cohort, only TCR beta chains were sequenced, and detectable features were limited by the absence of alpha or paired-chain data. An earlier analysis of approximately 590 of the donors showed that most TCR beta V segments appeared in productive rearrangements either about 87% or about 30% of the time, which broadly matched IMGT annotations.

The library was prepared using the immunoSEQ multiplex PCR assay. A mixture of 60 forward primers for TCR Vbeta segments and 13 reverse primers for TCR Jbeta segments was used in the multiplex PCR. A multiplex PCR assay on genomic DNA amplified the CDR3 region of rearranged TCR beta genes. The amplified TCR beta libraries were sequenced on the Illumina HiSeq System as 87-base-pair reads. Processing in the source paper ran as follows. In a later analysis, tens of millions of unique TCR beta chains were counted across the roughly 610 repertoires, and around 10 million of these chains were shared by at least two donors. Raw reads were error-corrected and collapsed into unique sequences by a nearest-neighbor algorithm in which closely related sequences were merged to remove PCR and sequencing errors. Alignment of CDR3 sequences to IMGT reference sequences was used to assign V, D and J gene segments. For a sequence to be retained, a match of at least six nucleotides to both a V gene segment and a J gene segment was required. A rearrangement was called productive if the CDR3 had no stop codons and remained in frame with V and J, and every other rearrangement was called non-productive. Following IMGT convention, CDR3 was defined as the stretch from the second conserved V-encoded cysteine to the conserved J-encoded phenylalanine. The earlier analysis of some 540 of the donors excluded any sequence lacking an unambiguous match to a single V gene segment. An earlier analysis of 500 to 600 of the donors classified V segments as functional when productive rearrangements were above 56.7% and as segregating when the standard deviation between donors was above 5%. To diagnose cytomegalovirus status from the catalog of TCR beta chain sequences, a statistical classification framework was built. In a later analysis, V and J genes were assigned by comparing TCR nucleotide sequences against IMGT/GENE-DB human TR gene sequences. A later analysis assigned CDR3 sequences and most-parsimonious VDJ recombination scenarios with the TCRdist pipeline. In a later analysis, each TCR beta chain was defined by its CDR3 amino acid sequence together with its V-gene family, and reads without a unique V-gene family were excluded. As a way to deal with suspected cross-contamination and a sequencing artifact, a later analysis dropped 450 to 700 nucleotide sequences that were highly shared and had low generation probability. For each public chain, a later analysis derived a clonal expansion index from normalized ranks of inferred template counts within each repertoire. In a later analysis, generation probabilities were computed using a VDJ recombination model fitted to out-of-frame rearrangements, and the results were checked against IGoR. Hypergeometric tests were used in a later analysis to score TCR-TCR, TCR-HLA and TCR-CMV co-occurrence, with a repertoire-size bias correction applied to the TCR pairs. A later analysis estimated false discovery rates by permuting HLA or CMV assignments 20 times. In a later analysis, co-occurring TCRs were grouped using DBSCAN, with TCRdist sequence similarity added in when clustering inside HLA-allele-positive subsets. Co-occurrence clustering excluded repertoires with fewer than 30,000 or more than 120,000 public chains, plus five with anomalous nucleotide sharing. Held by TCRdb, this immuneACCESS table contains in-frame sequences only and omits some clones. Under half of the omission traces to an unresolved V gene where checked; the cause of the rest is unknown. V, J and clone size were drawn from that table, and D and trimming were deduced from the DNA. The sample table contains approximately 110,000 clones; only one count was recorded for approximately 15% of them. Of the sample, about 2% is held by the ten largest clones.

This clone was seen a few times. It has no known antigen specificity. No base quality information exists; no much larger clone differs at one position. The cohort consisted of hundreds of healthy bone marrow donors. All cohort members were sampled while nominally healthy, although unrecorded immune exposures were likely present. The donor was CMV seronegative and belonged to the group of 320 or so seronegative cohort members. Each donor provided a peripheral blood sample, and peripheral blood mononuclear cells were used for TCR beta sequencing. Genomic DNA was extracted from the blood cell samples with the Qiagen DNeasy Blood Extraction Kit. The CDR3 runs 16 residues from the cysteine to the phenylalanine. Solely the CDR3 DNA is kept, with 48 bases framed from the first base. CDR1 and CDR2, looked up from the germline V gene (reference sequence), are LNHDA and SQIVND. Clipping removes 4 bases from V and 1 base from J, with 7 as the unmatched junction base count.

The chain links TRBV19 with TRBJ1-1; the central 9 bases match TRBD1. This clonotype was sampled from a woman under 30 in good health and CMV-seronegative. Sequencing was done on a sample of PBMCs. The CDR3 region reads CASSTGQGGGNTEAFF. DNA sequence: TGTGCCAGTAGTACGGGACAGGGTGGGGGGAACACTGAAGCTTTCTTT.